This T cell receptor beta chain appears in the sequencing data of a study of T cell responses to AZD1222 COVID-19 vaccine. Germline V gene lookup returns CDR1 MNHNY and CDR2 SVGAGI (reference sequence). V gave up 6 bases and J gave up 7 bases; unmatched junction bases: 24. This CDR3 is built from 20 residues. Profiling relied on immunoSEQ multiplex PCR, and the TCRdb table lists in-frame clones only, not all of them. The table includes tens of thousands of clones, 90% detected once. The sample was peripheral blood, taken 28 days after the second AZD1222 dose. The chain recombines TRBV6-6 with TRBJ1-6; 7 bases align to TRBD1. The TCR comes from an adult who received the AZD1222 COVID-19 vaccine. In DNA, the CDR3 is TGTGCCAGCAGCAACGGGCCGACAGGGTACGTCATAAGTTCCAATTCACCCCTCCACTTT. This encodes CASSNGPTGYVISSNSPLHF.